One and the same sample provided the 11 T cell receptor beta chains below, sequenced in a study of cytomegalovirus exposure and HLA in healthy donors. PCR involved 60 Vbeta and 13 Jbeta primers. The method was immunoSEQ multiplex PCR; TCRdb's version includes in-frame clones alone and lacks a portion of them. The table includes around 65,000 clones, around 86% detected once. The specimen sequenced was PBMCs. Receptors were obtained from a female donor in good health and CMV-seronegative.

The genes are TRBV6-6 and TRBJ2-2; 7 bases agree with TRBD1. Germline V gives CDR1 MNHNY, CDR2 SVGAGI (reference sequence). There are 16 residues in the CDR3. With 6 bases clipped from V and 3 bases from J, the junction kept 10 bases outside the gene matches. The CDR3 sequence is CASSQRQGIYTGELFF. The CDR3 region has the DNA TGTGCCAGCAGCCAACGACAGGGTATATACACCGGGGAGCTGTTTTTT.

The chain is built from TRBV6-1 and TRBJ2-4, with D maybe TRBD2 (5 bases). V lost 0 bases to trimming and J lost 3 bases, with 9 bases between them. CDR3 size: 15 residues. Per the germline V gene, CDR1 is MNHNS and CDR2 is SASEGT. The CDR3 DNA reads TGTGCCAGCAGTGAAGCGAGGGTTAACAAAAACATTCAGTACTTC. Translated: CASSEARVNKNIQYF.

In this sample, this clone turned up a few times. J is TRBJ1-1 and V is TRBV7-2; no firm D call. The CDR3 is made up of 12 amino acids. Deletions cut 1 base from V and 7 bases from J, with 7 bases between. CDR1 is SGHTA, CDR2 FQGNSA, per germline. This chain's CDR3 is CASSLDFREAFF. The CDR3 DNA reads TGTGCCAGCAGCTTAGACTTCCGTGAAGCTTTCTTT.

The CDR3 region is CASSGRGGTGNTIYF. DNA for the CDR3: TGTGCCAGCAGCGGAAGGGGGGGAACTGGAAACACCATATATTTT. The V and J genes are TRBV9 and TRBJ1-3, with D possibly TRBD1 on 6 matching bases. This CDR3 contains 15 residues. The ends were cut back, 3 bases at V and 2 bases at J, with 12 bases in the middle. Looked up from germline, CDR1 is SGDLS and CDR2 is YYNGEE.

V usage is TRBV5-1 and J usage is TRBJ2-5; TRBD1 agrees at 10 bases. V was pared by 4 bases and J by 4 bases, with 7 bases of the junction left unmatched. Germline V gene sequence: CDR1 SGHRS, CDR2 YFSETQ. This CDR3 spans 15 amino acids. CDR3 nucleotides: TGCGCCAGCAGCCAGGGACAGGGGTCGATAGAGACCCAGTACTTC. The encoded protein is CASSQGQGSIETQYF.

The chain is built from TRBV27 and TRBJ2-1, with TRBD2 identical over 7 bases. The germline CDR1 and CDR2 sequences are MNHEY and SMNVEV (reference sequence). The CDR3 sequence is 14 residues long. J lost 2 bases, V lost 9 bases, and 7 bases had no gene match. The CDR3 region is CASGGDGTYNEQFF. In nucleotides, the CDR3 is TGTGCCAGTGGGGGGGACGGAACCTACAATGAGCAGTTCTTC.

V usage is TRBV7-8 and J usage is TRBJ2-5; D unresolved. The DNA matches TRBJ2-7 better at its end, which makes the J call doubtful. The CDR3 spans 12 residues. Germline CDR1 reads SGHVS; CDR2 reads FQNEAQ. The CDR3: CASSLGAYEQYF. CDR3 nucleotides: TGTGCCAGCAGCTTAGGGGCCTACGAGCAGTACTTC.

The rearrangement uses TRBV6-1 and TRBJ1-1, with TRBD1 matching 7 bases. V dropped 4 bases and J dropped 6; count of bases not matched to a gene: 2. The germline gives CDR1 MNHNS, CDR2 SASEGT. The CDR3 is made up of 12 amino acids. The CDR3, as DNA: TGTGCCAGCAGTGGGACAGGCTCTGAAGCTTTCTTT. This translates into CASSGTGSEAFF.

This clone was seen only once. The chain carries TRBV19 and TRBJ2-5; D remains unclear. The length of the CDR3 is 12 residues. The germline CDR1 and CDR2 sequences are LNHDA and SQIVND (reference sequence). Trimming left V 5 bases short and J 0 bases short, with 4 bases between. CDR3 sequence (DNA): TGTGCCAGTAGTTCGTACCAAGAGACCCAGTACTTC. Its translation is CASSSYQETQYF. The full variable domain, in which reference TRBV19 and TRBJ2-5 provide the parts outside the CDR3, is DGGITQSPKYLFRKEGQNVTLSCEQNLNHDAMYWYRQDPGQGLRLIYYSQIVNDFQKGDIAEGYSVSREKKESFPLTVTSAQKNPTAFYLCASSSYQETQYFGPGTRLLVL.

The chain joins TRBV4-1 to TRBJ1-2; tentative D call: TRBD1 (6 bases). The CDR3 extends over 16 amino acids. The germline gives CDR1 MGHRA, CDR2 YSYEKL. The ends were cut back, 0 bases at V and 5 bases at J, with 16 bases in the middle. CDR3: CASSQDDPGQPYGYTF. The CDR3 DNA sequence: TGCGCCAGCAGCCAAGATGACCCCGGACAGCCTTATGGCTACACCTTC.

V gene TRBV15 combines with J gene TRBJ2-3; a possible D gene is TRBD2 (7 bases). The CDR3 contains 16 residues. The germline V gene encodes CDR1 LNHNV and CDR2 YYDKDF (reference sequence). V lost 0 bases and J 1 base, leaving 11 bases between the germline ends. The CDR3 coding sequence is TGTGCCACCAGCAGAGATCGGGGGGCTGGCACAGATACGCAGTATTTT. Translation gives CATSRDRGAGTDTQYF. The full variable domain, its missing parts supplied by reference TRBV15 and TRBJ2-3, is DAMVIQNPRYQVTQFGKPVTLSCSQTLNHNVMYWYQQKSSQAPKLLFHYYDKDFNNEADTPDNFQSRRPNTSFCFLDIRSPGLGDTAMYLCATSRDRGAGTDTQYFGPGTRLTVL.